A selection of T cell receptor beta chains follows, all from one sample in a study of blood T cell repertoires in COVID-19. The repertoire was sequenced with immunoSEQ multiplex PCR; TCRdb's copy has only in-frame clones and lacks some. Here the sample spans about 150,000 clones, about 89% being singletons. Sequencing input: peripheral blood. Receptor source: a man older than 75 with acute or convalescent COVID-19. Each CDR3 is given with its conserved first and last residue. Fields, in order: J gene, D gene, V gene, CDR3 protein. D genes are given only for firm matches.

j_gene: TRBJ1-5; d_gene: .; v_gene: TRBV30; CDR3aa: CAWTDPGVGQPQHF
j_gene: TRBJ1-5; d_gene: TRBD1; v_gene: TRBV7-6; CDR3aa: CASSAGTASNQPQHF
j_gene: TRBJ2-7; d_gene: TRBD2; v_gene: TRBV7-2; CDR3aa: CASSGASGGSYEQYF
j_gene: TRBJ1-5; d_gene: .; v_gene: TRBV7-9; CDR3aa: CASSPRDTAGNQPQHF
j_gene: TRBJ1-6; d_gene: .; v_gene: TRBV6-5; CDR3aa: CASSYTENNSPLHF
j_gene: TRBJ1-2; d_gene: TRBD1; v_gene: TRBV3-1/TRBV3-2; CDR3aa: CASSQPDRGGYGYTF
j_gene: TRBJ1-1; d_gene: .; v_gene: TRBV5-1; CDR3aa: CASSLVSGRGEAFF
j_gene: TRBJ1-2; d_gene: .; v_gene: TRBV5-6; CDR3aa: CASSLGGGRGYGYTF
j_gene: TRBJ1-5; d_gene: TRBD1; v_gene: TRBV7-9; CDR3aa: CASSLVIRGQEGNQPQHF
j_gene: TRBJ2-5; d_gene: TRBD2; v_gene: TRBV5-5; CDR3aa: CASSHPGGQETQYF
j_gene: TRBJ1-3; d_gene: .; v_gene: TRBV3-1/TRBV3-2; CDR3aa: CASSPPGFGGPGNTIYF
j_gene: TRBJ2-3; d_gene: TRBD1; v_gene: TRBV5-1; CDR3aa: CASSLGQGLVPHF
j_gene: TRBJ2-7; d_gene: TRBD1; v_gene: TRBV4-2; CDR3aa: CASSQDLNGQGVKTYEQYF